The subject of this entry is one TCR beta chain. This sample stems from a study of shared clonotypes between healthy human individuals. The overall study: CD4 naive and CD4 memory each took three plates per donor, while CD8 naive took two and CD8 memory one.

Germline V lookup: CDR1 GTSNPN, CDR2 SVGIG (reference sequence). V was shortened by 0 bases and J by 0 bases, with 14 bases between the two germline ends. The CDR3 sequence is 16 residues long. Methods used by the authors: As immunoSEQ supplied junction-only sequences (without quality scores), filtering differed. TCRdb's table, derived via immunoSEQ multiplex PCR, lists solely in-frame clones and lacks some. The DNA gave D and trimming, while V, J and clone size come from that table. The sample holds around 2.3 million clones, roughly 95% seen once. The V gene is TRBV30, the J gene TRBJ1-2; a possible D gene is TRBD1 (5 bases). The source of this sequence is a man between 18 and 29 years old in good health. The sequencing input was naive CD4+ T cells sorted from blood. Regarding subset: CD45RA+ positively selected. CDR3 sequence: CAWSVRGRATNYGYTF. For the CDR3, the DNA is TGTGCCTGGAGTGTACGGGGGAGGGCTACTAACTATGGCTACACCTTC.